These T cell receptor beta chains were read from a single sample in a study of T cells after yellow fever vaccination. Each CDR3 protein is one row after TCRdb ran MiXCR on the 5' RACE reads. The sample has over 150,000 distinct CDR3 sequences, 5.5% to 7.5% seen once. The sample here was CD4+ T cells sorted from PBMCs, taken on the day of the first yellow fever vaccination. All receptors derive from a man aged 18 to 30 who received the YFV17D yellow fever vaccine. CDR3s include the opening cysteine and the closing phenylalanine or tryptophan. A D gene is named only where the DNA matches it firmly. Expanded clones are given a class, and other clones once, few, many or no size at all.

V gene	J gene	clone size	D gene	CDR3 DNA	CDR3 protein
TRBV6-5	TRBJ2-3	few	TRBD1	TGTGCCAGCAGTTCCAACAGGGGAGAGGGCACAGATACGCAGTATTTT	CASSSNRGEGTDTQYF
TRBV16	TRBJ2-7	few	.	TGTGCCAGCAGCCACGACAGGTCTAGGGAGCAGTACTTC	CASSHDRSREQYF
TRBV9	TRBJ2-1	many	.	TGTGCCAGCAGCGTAGGGTCGGGTAATGAGCAGTTCTTC	CASSVGSGNEQFF
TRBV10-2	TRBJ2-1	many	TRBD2	TGCGCCAGCAGTACATCCGGGGGGGTAAACAATGAGCAGTTCTTC	CASSTSGGVNNEQFF
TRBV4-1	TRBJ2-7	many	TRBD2	TGCGCCAGCAGCCGCGACCGGACTAGCGGGGGGGTCGAGCAGTACTTC	CASSRDRTSGGVEQYF
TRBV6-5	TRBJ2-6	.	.	TGTGCCAGCAGTTACCGGACAGCTCCTAGGGCCAACGTCCTGACTTTC	CASSYRTAPRANVLTF
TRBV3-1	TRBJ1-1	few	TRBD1	TGTGCCAGCAGCCACCAAGTACCGGGACAGGTCCTTCGAGCCACTGAAGCTTTCTTT	CASSHQVPGQVLRATEAFF
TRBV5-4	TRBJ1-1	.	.	TGTGCCAGCAGCGGTAAGACAGGGAACACTGAAGCTTTCTTT	CASSGKTGNTEAFF
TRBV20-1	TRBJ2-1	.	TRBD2	TGCAGTGCCCCCTTAACTCTAGCGGGGGGTCAAACTTCTCGGGAGCAGTTCTTC	CSAPLTLAGGQTSREQFF
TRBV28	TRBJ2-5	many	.	TGTGCCAGCAGTCCCCCGGAGGTGGAGACCCAGTACTTC	CASSPPEVETQYF
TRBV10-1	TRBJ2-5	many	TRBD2	TGCGCCAGCAGTGAAACGGGGGGAGGAGAGACCCAGTACTTC	CASSETGGGETQYF
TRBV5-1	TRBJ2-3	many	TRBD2	TGCGCCAGCAGCGATAGCGGGGCAGGCACAGATACGCAGTATTTT	CASSDSGAGTDTQYF
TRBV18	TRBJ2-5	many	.	TGTGCCAGCTCACCACCAAGGGAGAGGCTAAGCGAGACCCAGTACTTC	CASSPPRERLSETQYF
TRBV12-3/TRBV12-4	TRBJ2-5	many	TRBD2	TGTGCCAGCAGTTTAGAAACTAGCGGCCGCCAGACCCAGTACTTC	CASSLETSGRQTQYF
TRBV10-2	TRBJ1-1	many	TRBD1	TGCGCCAGCAGTCGGGACAGTTGGAACACTGAAGCTTTCTTT	CASSRDSWNTEAFF
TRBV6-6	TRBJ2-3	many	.	TGTGCCAGCAGGCGAGATTCAGATACGCAGTATTTT	CASRRDSDTQYF
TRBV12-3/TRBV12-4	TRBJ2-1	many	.	TGTGCCAGCAGTCCGGACGGGCGATACAATGAGCAGTTCTTC	CASSPDGRYNEQFF
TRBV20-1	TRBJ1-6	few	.	TGCAGTGCTAGAACAGGGTTTAATAATTCACCCCTCCACTTT	CSARTGFNNSPLHF
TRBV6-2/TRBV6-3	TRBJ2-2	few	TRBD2	TGTGCCAGCATCGTGGGACTAGCGGGAAACACCGGGGAGCTGTTTTTT	CASIVGLAGNTGELFF
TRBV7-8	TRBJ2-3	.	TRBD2	TGTGCCAGCAGTTCTGATAGGCTAGCGGGGGGCGGTAGCACAGATACGCAGTATTTT	CASSSDRLAGGGSTDTQYF
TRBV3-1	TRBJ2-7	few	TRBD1	TGTGCCAGCAGCCAAGGGGACAGCCGCTACGAGCAGTACTTC	CASSQGDSRYEQYF
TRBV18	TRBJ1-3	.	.	TGTGCCAGCTCACCGGACCGGGGGGCTTACTCTGGAAACACCATATATTTT	CASSPDRGAYSGNTIYF